This T cell receptor beta chain was recorded in a study of monozygotic twins with inflammatory bowel disease. Of note for this clonotype: Its antigen remains unknown.

Study-level points and caveats: Separate T cell subtypes could not be resolved from one another. There were differing immunosuppressive treatments, which may have added variability to patient repertoires. Between concordant and discordant twins, repertoire similarity failed to differ, a result that limited power may explain.

The CDR3 length is 19 residues. The germline V gene has CDR1 LGHNA and CDR2 YNFKEQ. UMIs that included a 6-nucleotide sample barcode were added by template switching, which took place during cDNA synthesis. TCRdb processed the 5' RACE reads again and assigns one entry to each CDR3 protein, with no DNA. Its listing shows approximately 420,000 distinct CDR3 sequences. Sequenced input: blood. The chain combines TRBV4-2 with TRBJ2-5; TCRdb selects TRBD2, and the lack of DNA leaves this call unchecked. This receptor was obtained from a human donor with ulcerative colitis or Crohn's disease, or a healthy co-twin of an affected twin (not recorded which). This CDR3 is CASSQGWSVERGGGETQYF.